One TCR beta chain is described in this entry. Its cognate antigen is unknown. This PCR relied on a set of 60 Vbeta primers and 13 Jbeta primers. The repertoire was sequenced with immunoSEQ multiplex PCR; TCRdb's copy has only in-frame clones and lacks some. The table has approximately 130,000 clones, 65% to 85% seen once. This record belongs to a study of cytomegalovirus exposure and HLA in healthy donors. Study results and limitations: Rare TCR sequences dominated, though some public TCRs recurred in many donors.

Input material: PBMCs. The sequence came from a man in his forties or fifties in good health and CMV-seronegative.

The DNA of the CDR3 is TGCAGTGCTACAGACGTAAATGGCTACACCTTC. The encoded protein is CSATDVNGYTF. The chain recombines TRBV20-1 with TRBJ1-2; D is unresolved. This CDR3 is 11 amino acids long. The V end lost 4 bases, the J end lost 6 bases, and 9 bases lay between the germline ends. Looked up from germline, CDR1 is DFQATT and CDR2 is SNEGSKA (reference sequence).